This TCR beta chain was sequenced during a study of blood T cell repertoires in COVID-19 (dated by TCRdb to 2020 to 2021). With respect to the entire study: Samples from collaborators originated in the United States, Italy and Spain and spanned both the acute and convalescent phases of COVID-19. Deeply sampled blood TCRbeta repertoires from subjects exposed to, actively infected with, or recovered from COVID-19 were included in the dataset. HLA class I and class II types, where available, came from metadata supplied by the sample provider rather than from assay-based typing. Samples were obtained from the ongoing ImmuneRACE study (first 160 participants) and from over a thousand subjects provided by 6 global collaborators. The prospective study material was composed of cDNA or gDNA derived from T cells, B-cell-depleted T cells, or PBMCs. Nearly every sample came with metadata listing a de-identified subject ID, COVID-19 status, age in years and sex. The repertoires were released in a freely available public database meant as a resource for research on the immune response to SARS-CoV-2. Study-level results and caveats: How much clinical and demographic metadata was included differed by source and by participant, and the metadata was provided uncurated.

TCRbeta CDR3 regions were amplified from genomic DNA by means of the immunoSEQ Assay, a bias-controlled multiplex PCR. The study's processing was this. Within the assay, amplification of reference gene primers was used to estimate how many nucleated cells each sample contained. To quantify the absolute abundance of each unique TCRbeta CDR3 rearrangement, sequence reads were collapsed and filtered. For each sample, productive Simpson clonality was calculated as the square root of Simpson's diversity index over productive rearrangements. What TCRdb holds here is the immuneACCESS table cut down to in-frame rearrangements. Part of the clones is not present; checked against another copy, under half of the missing clones reflect an unresolved V gene, and the others are unexplained. Clone size and the V and J calls come from that table; the DNA yielded D and trimming. The sample table contains around 68,000 clones; only one count was recorded for approximately 92% of them. The ten largest clones add up to about 2.9% of the sample.

CDR1 SGHAT and CDR2 FQNNGV were looked up in the germline V gene. The CDR3 starts with the cysteine, ends with the phenylalanine, and has 16 residues. Only the CDR3 DNA stays, 48 bases, in frame from base 1. Trimming costs V 5 bases and J 0 bases, and their ends lie 14 bases apart. Concerning this clone: Which antigen it targets is not known. The input lacks base qualities; no much larger clone sits a single base away.

Collaborating institutions collected whole blood in K2EDTA tubes following their own protocols. Collaborator samples were shipped for TCRbeta analysis as frozen whole blood, isolated PBMCs, or DNA extracted from either sample type. The sequence joins TRBV11-2 to TRBJ1-3; TRBD1 is perhaps the D gene, given 6 matching bases. The sequence came from a man between 45 and 60 years old with acute or convalescent COVID-19. Sequences were obtained from peripheral blood. The sequenced DNA: TGTGCCAGCAGCATAACAGGGCTAGGCTCTGGAAACACCATATATTTT. The resulting protein is CASSITGLGSGNTIYF. Joined to the reference TRBV11-2 and TRBJ1-3 proteins, this CDR3 gives the full variable domain: EAGVAQSPRYKIIEKRQSVAFWCNPISGHATLYWYQQILGQGPKLLIQFQNNGVVDDSQLPKDRFSAERLKGVDSTLKIQPAKLEDSAVYLCASSITGLGSGNTIYFGEGSWLTVV.